The 29 T cell receptor beta chains below all came from one sample that was sequenced in a study of tumour-infiltrating T cells in Burkitt lymphoma. Clones were sequenced by immunoSEQ multiplex PCR, and TCRdb holds only the in-frame ones, with some missing. This sample has around 15,000 clones; roughly 80% occur once, and the top ten carry about 2%. Sequencing was carried out using tumor tissue. The receptors originated from a human donor with diffuse large B-cell lymphoma.

The V call is TRBV15, the J call TRBJ2-1; D gene uncertain. From germline, CDR1 is LNHNV and CDR2 YYDKDF (reference sequence). This CDR3 region has 13 residues. Trimming removed 0 bases from V and 7 bases from J, with 7 bases in between. The CDR3 sequence is CATSRDKWNEQFF. DNA for the CDR3: TGTGCCACCAGCAGAGATAAGTGGAATGAGCAGTTCTTC.

The chain is built from TRBV7-9 and TRBJ2-1; TRBD2 agrees at 10 bases. Germline CDR1 reads SEHNR; CDR2 reads FQNEAQ (reference sequence). V lost 4 bases and J lost 8; bases outside the gene matches: 5. The CDR3 loop spans 14 amino acids. CDR3 protein: CASSSGLAIDEQFF. The CDR3 region has the DNA TGTGCCAGCAGCTCGGGACTAGCGATAGATGAGCAGTTCTTC.

The chain uses TRBV27 and TRBJ2-7; 9 bases are a match to TRBD1. The V and J ends lost 2 bases and 2 bases, in that order; junction bases with no gene match: 7. CDR3 size: 16 residues. Germline V lookup: CDR1 MNHEY, CDR2 SMNVEV (reference sequence). CDR3 DNA: TGTGCCAGCAGTTTAATTCCCGGGACAGGGACCTACGAGCAGTACTTC. Protein: CASSLIPGTGTYEQYF.

This chain links TRBV19 with TRBJ1-2; 7 positions match TRBD1. J lost 2 bases, V lost 6 bases, and 3 bases had no gene match. Germline CDR1 LNHDA, CDR2 SQIVND (reference sequence). The CDR3 consists of 13 residues. CDR3 in DNA: TGTGCCAGTAGCCGACAGGGAAACTATGGCTACACCTTC. As protein: CASSRQGNYGYTF.

V gene TRBV28 combines with J gene TRBJ1-5; D possibly corresponds to TRBD1 (6 bases). The CDR3 covers 15 residues. Looked up from germline, CDR1 is MDHEN and CDR2 is SYDVKM. V dropped 6 bases and J dropped 5 bases, with 17 bases sitting between them. The chain's CDR3 is CASSLFGGGDQPQHF. DNA for the CDR3: TGTGCCAGCAGCCTCTTCGGGGGCGGCGATCAGCCCCAGCATTTT.

The chain employs TRBV15 and TRBJ2-3, with unresolved D. Germline loops: CDR1 LNHNV, CDR2 YYDKDF (reference sequence). The CDR3 is made up of 13 amino acids. The germline V and J ends were trimmed by 5 bases and 4 bases, with 10 bases remaining between them. Here the CDR3 reads CATSASEADTQYF. CDR3 nucleotides: TGTGCCACCAGCGCCTCAGAAGCAGATACGCAGTATTTT.

V is TRBV6-4 and J is TRBJ1-2; D is unclear. In germline, CDR1 is MRHNA, CDR2 SNTAGT. Trimming pared 0 bases from V and 8 bases from J, leaving 13 bases between. This CDR3 is 14 amino acids long. CDR3 residues: CASSDSRRSIGYTF. The CDR3 DNA sequence: TGTGCCAGCAGTGACTCGAGGAGGTCCATAGGCTACACCTTC.

Only one count was recorded for this clone. V gene TRBV11-2 combines with J gene TRBJ2-3, with a possible D match to TRBD1 (5 bases). This CDR3 has 13 amino acids. Deletions cut 6 bases from V and 6 bases from J, with 13 bases between. The germline V gene encodes CDR1 SGHAT and CDR2 FQNNGV. CDR3 sequence: CASSLREGDTQYF. CDR3 coding DNA: TGTGCCAGCAGTCTCAGGGAAGGGGATACGCAGTATTTT.

This sequence joins TRBV27 and TRBJ2-7; no clear D. Germline V gives CDR1 MNHEY, CDR2 SMNVEV (reference sequence). V was clipped by 5 bases and J by 3 bases, with 11 bases between them. This CDR3 region has 13 residues. Written as DNA, the CDR3 is TGTGCCAGCAGTCCAAACTGGGACTACGAGCAGTACTTC. Its protein is CASSPNWDYEQYF.

The chain joins TRBV15 to TRBJ1-3, with D tentatively TRBD1 (6 bases). CDR3 length: 17 residues. The V end lost 1 base, the J end lost 3 bases, and 16 bases lay between the germline ends. CDR1 is LNHNV and CDR2 is YYDKDF in the germline V gene (reference sequence). The CDR3 sequence: CATSRGVQGPIGNTIYF. DNA of the CDR3: TGTGCCACCAGCAGAGGGGTACAGGGTCCCATTGGAAACACCATATATTTT.

This chain connects TRBV27 to TRBJ1-3; D is perhaps TRBD1 (5 bases). V lost 5 bases and J lost 2, with 13 bases in between. Germline V CDR1 and CDR2: MNHEY, SMNVEV (reference sequence). The CDR3 extends over 15 amino acids. CDR3 coding DNA: TGTGCCAGCAGTCAGGGCGGGGGAACTGGAAACACCATATATTTT. Its protein is CASSQGGGTGNTIYF.

The chain recombines TRBV6-1 with TRBJ1-5, with D maybe TRBD1 (5 bases). The CDR3 covers 13 residues. CDR1 MNHNS and CDR2 SASEGT come from the germline V gene. V dropped 8 bases and J dropped 4 bases, with 12 bases sitting between them. In DNA form, the CDR3 reads TGTGCCAGCGGCAGGGAGGGTAATCAGCCCCAGCATTTT. It codes for CASGREGNQPQHF.

The chain employs TRBV20-1 and TRBJ2-1, with 7 bases lining up with TRBD1. V dropped 3 bases and J dropped 12; count of bases not matched to a gene: 5. This CDR3 is built from 11 residues. Germline-derived CDR1 and CDR2 are DFQATT and SNEGSKA (reference sequence). CDR3 loop: CSASQTGVQFF. The CDR3 nucleotides read TGCAGTGCTAGTCAAACAGGGGTGCAGTTCTTC.

CDR3 nucleotides: TGTGCCAGCAGCTCGGGTGGGCTAGTATACAATGAGCAGTTCTTC. Translated, it gives CASSSGGLVYNEQFF. J is TRBJ2-1 and V is TRBV11-2; no firm D call. This CDR3 contains 15 residues. V lost 4 bases and J 4 bases, leaving 14 bases between the germline ends. Per germline, CDR1 SGHAT and CDR2 FQNNGV.

The chain joins TRBV6-5 to TRBJ2-7; D is perhaps TRBD1 (5 bases). CDR3 length: 13 residues. Per germline, CDR1 MNHEY and CDR2 SVGAGI. The V and J ends lost 7 bases and 0 bases respectively, with 10 bases between them. CDR3 nucleotides: TGTGCCAGCACGAGGCAGGGCTCCTACGAGCAGTACTTC. As protein: CASTRQGSYEQYF.

This clone has just one count. The chain employs TRBV29-1 and TRBJ2-5, with TRBD2 as a possible D gene (6 bases). The CDR3 totals 13 residues. Germline V gives CDR1 SQVTM, CDR2 ANQGSEA. The V end was cut by 6 bases, the J end by 5 bases, with 16 bases between. CDR3 nucleotide sequence: TGCAGCGTAATAGCGGCAGGGCCTGAGACCCAGTACTTC. As protein: CSVIAAGPETQYF.

This clone was seen more than once but under ten times. The rearrangement uses TRBV18 and TRBJ2-5; D not certain. This CDR3 has 14 residues. V lost 3 bases and J 2 bases, leaving 10 bases between the germline ends. Per germline, CDR1 KGHSH and CDR2 LQKENI. CDR3 loop: CASSPVGKQETQYF. In DNA, the CDR3 is TGTGCCAGCTCACCGGTCGGAAAGCAAGAGACCCAGTACTTC.

The chain couples TRBV7-6 to TRBJ1-5; 12 bases fit TRBD1. Trimming cost V 6 bases and J 5 bases; bases outside gene matches: 5. Germline CDR1 SGHVS, CDR2 FNYEAQ. The length of the CDR3 is 15 residues. CDR3 sequence: CASSTGQGAHQPQHF. CDR3 in DNA: TGTGCCAGCAGTACGGGACAGGGGGCGCATCAGCCCCAGCATTTT.

V usage is TRBV7-9 and J usage is TRBJ1-1; no definite D call. V lost 4 bases and J 1 base, leaving 16 bases between the germline ends. This CDR3 has 16 amino acids. Per germline, CDR1 SEHNR and CDR2 FQNEAQ (reference sequence). The CDR3 region is CASSSPNMGPNTEAFF. In DNA form, the CDR3 reads TGTGCCAGCAGCTCCCCCAATATGGGCCCGAACACTGAAGCTTTCTTT.

The V gene is TRBV18, the J gene TRBJ2-2; 7 bases align to TRBD1. The germline V gene has CDR1 KGHSH and CDR2 LQKENI. V lost 0 bases, J lost 0 bases, and 7 bases stayed unmatched. The CDR3 length is 18 residues. DNA of the CDR3: TGTGCCAGCTCACCACCCTACCGGACAGGTTCGAACACCGGGGAGCTGTTTTTT. It specifies CASSPPYRTGSNTGELFF. Supplemented by reference TRBV18 and TRBJ2-2, the full variable domain reads NAGVMQNPRHLVRRRGQEARLRCSPMKGHSHVYWYRQLPEEGLKFMVYLQKENIIDESGMPKERFSAEFPKEGPSILRIQQVVRGDSAAYFCASSPPYRTGSNTGELFFGEGSRLTVL.

The CDR3 DNA reads TGTGCCAGCAGCATACGGGCAGGGGTGAACACTGAAGCTTTCTTT. Residues: CASSIRAGVNTEAFF. This chain connects TRBV7-2 to TRBJ1-1; TRBD1 might be the D (6 bases). The length of the CDR3 is 15 residues. Trimming took 5 bases from V and 0 from J, leaving 13 bases between them. Germline lookup yields CDR1 SGHTA and CDR2 FQGNSA.

J is TRBJ2-7 and V is TRBV21-1; TRBD1 was called by the table and not checked on the DNA. TRBV21-1 represents a pseudogene. The CDR3 has 15 residues. The CDR3 bases are TGTGCCAGCAGTCGATTGGGGACAGGGATCTACGAGCAGTACTTC. This codes for CASSRLGTGIYEQYF.

V usage is TRBV5-6 and J usage is TRBJ2-3, with 11 bases matching TRBD2. Germline V gene lookup returns CDR1 SGHDT and CDR2 YYEEEE. The length of the CDR3 is 16 residues. V lost 4 bases, J lost 3 bases, and 7 bases stayed unmatched. The CDR3 sequence: CASSLELAGVTDTQYF. The CDR3 DNA reads as TGTGCCAGCAGCCTCGAACTAGCGGGAGTAACAGATACGCAGTATTTT.

This clone has just a few counts. CDR3 sequence reads: CASSQGWDSYGYTF. CDR3 DNA: TGTGCCAGCAGCCAAGGCTGGGACAGCTATGGCTACACCTTC. The chain is built from TRBV14 and TRBJ1-2; 7 bases agree with TRBD1. Germline V CDR1 and CDR2: SGHDN, FVKESK. The junction had 3 bases not matched to a gene; V was cut back by 1 base and J by 4 bases. The CDR3 sequence is 14 residues long.

J is TRBJ2-1 and V is TRBV5-1; 10 bases map to TRBD2. The CDR3 contains 16 residues. Looked up from germline, CDR1 is SGHRS and CDR2 is YFSETQ. Losses at the gene ends were 3 bases for V and 2 bases for J; bases not matched to a gene: 5. The CDR3 bases are TGCGCCAGCAGCTCCCTTACTAGCGGGACCTACAATGAGCAGTTCTTC. It translates to CASSSLTSGTYNEQFF.

The chain combines TRBV9 with TRBJ2-1; 13 bases align to TRBD2. Germline V lookup: CDR1 SGDLS, CDR2 YYNGEE. There are 16 residues in the CDR3. J gave up 2 bases and V 2 bases, and 1 base lay outside the gene matches. The CDR3, as DNA: TGTGCCAGCAGCGTGGGGACTAGCGGGGCCTACAATGAGCAGTTCTTC. Protein sequence: CASSVGTSGAYNEQFF.

J is TRBJ2-1 and V is TRBV19; D is unresolved. The germline CDR1 and CDR2 sequences are LNHDA and SQIVND (reference sequence). V dropped 7 bases and J dropped 1 base, with 11 bases sitting between them. The CDR3 contains 14 residues. Written as DNA, the CDR3 is TGTGCCAGTACCTGGGATAGGTCCTACAATGAGCAGTTCTTC. This encodes CASTWDRSYNEQFF. Full variable domain (rest looked up from reference TRBV19 and TRBJ2-1): DGGITQSPKYLFRKEGQNVTLSCEQNLNHDAMYWYRQDPGQGLRLIYYSQIVNDFQKGDIAEGYSVSREKKESFPLTVTSAQKNPTAFYLCASTWDRSYNEQFFGPGTRLTVL.

On this clone: One end of the junction is discordant with germline, which a read error may explain. The V and J genes are TRBV10-3 and TRBJ2-7, with TRBD1 matching over 7 bases. Germline values: CDR1 ENHRY, CDR2 SYGVKD. CDR3 length: 12 residues. The CDR3 loop reads CAISESSGTADF. CDR3 coding DNA: TGTGCCATCAGTGAGTCATCCGGGACAGCCGACTTC.

V and J are TRBV7-9 and TRBJ1-5; D perhaps matches TRBD1 (6 bases). V lost 6 bases, J lost 1 base, and 19 bases lay in between. The germline V gene encodes CDR1 SEHNR and CDR2 FQNEAQ (reference sequence). The CDR3 contains 17 residues. DNA of the CDR3: TGTGCCAGCAGAAAACCCCCGGGACATCCAAGCAATCAGCCCCAGCATTTT. This codes for CASRKPPGHPSNQPQHF.